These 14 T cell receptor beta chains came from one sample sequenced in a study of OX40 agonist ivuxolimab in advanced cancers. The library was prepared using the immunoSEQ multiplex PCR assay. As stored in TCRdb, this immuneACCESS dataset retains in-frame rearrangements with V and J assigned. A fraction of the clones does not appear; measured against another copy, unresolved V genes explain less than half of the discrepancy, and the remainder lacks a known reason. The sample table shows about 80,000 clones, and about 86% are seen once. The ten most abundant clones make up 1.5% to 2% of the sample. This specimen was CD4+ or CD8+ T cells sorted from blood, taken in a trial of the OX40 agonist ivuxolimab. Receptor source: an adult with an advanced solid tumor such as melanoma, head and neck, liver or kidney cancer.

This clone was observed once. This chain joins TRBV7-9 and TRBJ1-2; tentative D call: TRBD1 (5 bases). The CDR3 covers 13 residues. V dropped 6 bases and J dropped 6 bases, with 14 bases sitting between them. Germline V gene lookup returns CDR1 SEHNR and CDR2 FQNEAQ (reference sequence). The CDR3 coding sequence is TGTGCCAGCAGACCCAGGGAAGTCGATGGCTACACCTTC. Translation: CASRPREVDGYTF.

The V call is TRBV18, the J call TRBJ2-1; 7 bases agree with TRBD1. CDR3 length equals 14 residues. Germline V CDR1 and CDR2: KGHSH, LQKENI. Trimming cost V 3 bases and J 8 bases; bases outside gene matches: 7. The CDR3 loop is CASSPQTGFHEQFF. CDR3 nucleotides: TGTGCCAGCTCACCCCAGACAGGGTTCCATGAGCAGTTCTTC.

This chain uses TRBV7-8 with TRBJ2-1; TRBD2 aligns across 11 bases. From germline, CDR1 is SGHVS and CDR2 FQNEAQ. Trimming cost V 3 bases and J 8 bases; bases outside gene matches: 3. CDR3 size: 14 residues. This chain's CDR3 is CASSLLAGGYEQFF. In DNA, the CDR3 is TGTGCCAGCAGCTTGTTAGCGGGGGGGTATGAGCAGTTCTTC.

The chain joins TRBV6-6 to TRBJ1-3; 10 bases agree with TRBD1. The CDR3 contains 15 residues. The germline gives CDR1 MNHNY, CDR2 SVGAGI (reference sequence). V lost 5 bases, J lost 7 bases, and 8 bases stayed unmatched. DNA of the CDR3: TGTGCCAGCAGTCCTCGGACAGGGGGACGCAACACCATATATTTT. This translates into CASSPRTGGRNTIYF.

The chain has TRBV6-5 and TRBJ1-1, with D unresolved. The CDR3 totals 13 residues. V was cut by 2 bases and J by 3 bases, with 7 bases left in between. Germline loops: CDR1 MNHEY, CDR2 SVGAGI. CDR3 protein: CASSYLGDTEAFF. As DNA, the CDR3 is TGTGCCAGCAGTTACCTCGGGGACACTGAAGCTTTCTTT.

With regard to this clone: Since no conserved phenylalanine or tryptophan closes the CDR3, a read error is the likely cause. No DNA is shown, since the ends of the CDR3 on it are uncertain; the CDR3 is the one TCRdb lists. CDR3: CASSGDRAPSGC. This chain uses TRBV6-1 with TRBJ1-2; no check of the table's D call, TRBD1, against the DNA was made. Germline V lookup: CDR1 MNHNS, CDR2 SASEGT. The CDR3 has 12 residues if both end residues are counted.

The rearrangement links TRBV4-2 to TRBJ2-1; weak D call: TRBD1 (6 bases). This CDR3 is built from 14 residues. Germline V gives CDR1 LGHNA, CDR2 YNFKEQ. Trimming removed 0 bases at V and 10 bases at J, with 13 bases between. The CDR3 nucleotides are TGTGCCAGCAGCCAAGATTCGGGTGGGACAGAGCAGTTCTTC. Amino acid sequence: CASSQDSGGTEQFF.

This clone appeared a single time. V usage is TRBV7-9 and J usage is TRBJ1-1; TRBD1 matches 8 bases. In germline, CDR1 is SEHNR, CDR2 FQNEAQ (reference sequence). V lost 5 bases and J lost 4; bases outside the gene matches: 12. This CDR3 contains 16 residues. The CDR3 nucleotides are TGTGCCAGCAGCACCAGACAGGGGAAGGGTACCACTGAAGCTTTCTTT. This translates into CASSTRQGKGTTEAFF. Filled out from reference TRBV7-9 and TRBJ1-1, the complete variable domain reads DTGVSQNPRHKITKRGQNVTFRCDPISEHNRLYWYRQTLGQGPEFLTYFQNEAQLEKSRLLSDRFSAERPKGSFSTLEIQRTEQGDSAMYLCASSTRQGKGTTEAFFGQGTRLTVV.

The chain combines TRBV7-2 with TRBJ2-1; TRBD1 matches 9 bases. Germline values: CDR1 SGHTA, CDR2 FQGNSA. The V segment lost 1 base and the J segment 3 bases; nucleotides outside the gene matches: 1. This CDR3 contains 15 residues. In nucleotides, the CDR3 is TGTGCCAGCAGCTTAGGGACAGGGGTCTACAATGAGCAGTTCTTC. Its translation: CASSLGTGVYNEQFF.

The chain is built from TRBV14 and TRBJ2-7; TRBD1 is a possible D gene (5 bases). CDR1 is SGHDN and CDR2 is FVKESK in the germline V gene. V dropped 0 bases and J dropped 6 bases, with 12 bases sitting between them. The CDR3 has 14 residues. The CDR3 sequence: CASSQDLRASEQYF. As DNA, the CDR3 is TGTGCCAGCAGCCAAGATCTCAGGGCTTCCGAGCAGTACTTC.

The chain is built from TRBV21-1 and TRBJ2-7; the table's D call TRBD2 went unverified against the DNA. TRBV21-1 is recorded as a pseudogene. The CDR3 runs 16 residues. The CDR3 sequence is CASSNCGRGGSYEQYF. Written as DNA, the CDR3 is TGTGCCAGCAGCAACTGTGGGAGGGGAGGGTCCTACGAGCAGTACTTC.

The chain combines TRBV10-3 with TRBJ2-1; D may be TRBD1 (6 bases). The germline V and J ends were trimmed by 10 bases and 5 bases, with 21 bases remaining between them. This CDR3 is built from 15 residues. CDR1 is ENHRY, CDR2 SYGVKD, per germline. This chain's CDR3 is CATGVQGKNNNEQFF. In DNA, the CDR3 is TGTGCCACTGGGGTACAGGGAAAAAACAACAATGAGCAGTTCTTC.

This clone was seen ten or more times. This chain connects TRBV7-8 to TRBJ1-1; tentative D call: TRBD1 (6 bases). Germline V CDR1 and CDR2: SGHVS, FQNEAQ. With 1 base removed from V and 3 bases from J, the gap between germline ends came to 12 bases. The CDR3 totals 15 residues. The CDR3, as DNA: TGTGCCAGCAGCTTAGTAGTGGGGGGCGACACTGAAGCTTTCTTT. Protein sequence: CASSLVVGGDTEAFF.

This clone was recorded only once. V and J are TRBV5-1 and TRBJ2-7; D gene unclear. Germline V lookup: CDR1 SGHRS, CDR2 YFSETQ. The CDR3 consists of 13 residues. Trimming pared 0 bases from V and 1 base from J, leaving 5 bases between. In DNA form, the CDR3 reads TGCGCCAGCAGCTTGGTCGAGTCCTACGAGCAGTACTTC. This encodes CASSLVESYEQYF.